This T cell receptor beta chain originates from a study of OX40 agonist ivuxolimab in advanced cancers. Broader study findings: It was also the case that some nonresponders had low normalized T-cell clonal expansion.

In germline, CDR1 is SNHLY, CDR2 FYNNEI. V gave up 6 bases and J gave up 2 bases; unmatched junction bases: 3. The CDR3 is 13 residues long. This clone was detected only once. The antigen remains undetermined. The data were produced by immunoSEQ multiplex PCR, yet TCRdb's version contains in-frame clones alone and is incomplete. The sample has around 60,000 clones, around 80% seen once. Sample: CD4+ or CD8+ T cells sorted from blood, taken in a trial of the OX40 agonist ivuxolimab. This chain links TRBV2 with TRBJ2-5, with 7 bases lining up with TRBD1. The clonotype was recovered from an adult with an advanced solid tumor such as melanoma, head and neck, liver or kidney cancer. CDR3 residues: CASRRDRQETQYF. The CDR3 DNA follows: TGTGCCAGCAGACGGGACAGACAAGAGACCCAGTACTTC.